This T cell receptor beta chain derives from a study of shared clonotypes between healthy human individuals. About the study: CD4 naive cells filled three plates per donor, CD4 memory three, CD8 naive two and CD8 memory one.

The V gene's germline CDR1 is SGHTA and CDR2 FQGNSA. CDR3 length: 12 amino acids. V lost 5 bases, J lost 4 bases, and 7 bases lay in between. The study's findings and limits: The donor pool, a small one, limited the genetic and exposure-history diversity represented.

Assay: immunoSEQ multiplex PCR; the TCRdb copy retains only in-frame clones and omits some. In the table there are 2 million to 2.5 million clones, 95% of which are singletons. On this clone: Its antigen is unknown. This sample also contains other DNA sequences that code for the same CDR3.

Donation came from healthy HIV-negative adults that had no recent acute infections or vaccinations. Every donor was a Caucasian adult from Nashville, Tennessee. The sequence was collected from a man younger than 35 in good health. The sequenced sample consisted of naive CD4+ T cells sorted from blood. Sample subset: CD45RA+ positively selected. The gene calls are TRBV7-2 and TRBJ2-3; TRBD1 might be the D (6 bases). DNA of the CDR3: TGTGCCAGCAGCCCAGGGGCAGATACGCAGTATTTT. This codes for CASSPGADTQYF.